These 15 T cell receptor beta chains were all obtained from the same sample, sequenced in a study of cytomegalovirus exposure and HLA in healthy donors. The repertoire was sequenced with immunoSEQ multiplex PCR; TCRdb's copy has only in-frame clones and lacks some. The sample has under 200,000 clones, 86% seen once. Sequenced: PBMCs. The source is a woman in her 30s in good health and CMV-seronegative.

This chain uses TRBV5-4 with TRBJ2-7; 7 nucleotides match TRBD2. V shed 4 bases and J 6 bases; nucleotides not matched to a gene: 7. The CDR3 extends over 13 amino acids. Germline values: CDR1 SGHNT, CDR2 YYREEE (reference sequence). The CDR3 here is CASSSGASIEQYF. In nucleotides, the CDR3 is TGTGCCAGCAGCAGCGGGGCCTCCATCGAGCAGTACTTC.

This chain connects TRBV6-5 to TRBJ2-2; D ambiguous. Trimming cost V 6 bases and J 5 bases, with 10 bases left between them. This CDR3 comprises 13 residues. Germline lookup yields CDR1 MNHEY and CDR2 SVGAGI. The CDR3 bases are TGTGCCAGCAGCGGCTCTTTGACCGGGGAGCTGTTTTTT. The encoded protein is CASSGSLTGELFF.

The chain employs TRBV7-3 and TRBJ1-2; 8 nucleotides agree with TRBD1. The CDR3 is 14 residues long. Germline CDR1 SGHTA, CDR2 FQGTGA. V shed 3 bases, J shed 6 bases, and the junction held 6 bases outside the gene matches. The CDR3 DNA is TGTGCCAGCAGCTTTACCGGGACAGGAGATGGCTACACCTTC. This encodes CASSFTGTGDGYTF.

The J gene is TRBJ2-5, the V gene TRBV28, with D perhaps matching TRBD2 (7 bases). Trimming took off 6 bases at V and 0 bases at J, with 11 bases between the two ends. Looked up from germline, CDR1 is MDHEN and CDR2 is SYDVKM. This CDR3 spans 14 amino acids. The CDR3 reads CASRGGAYQETQYF. The CDR3 DNA is TGTGCCAGCAGAGGGGGGGCCTACCAAGAGACCCAGTACTTC.

V usage is TRBV4-3 and J usage is TRBJ1-3; 7 bases align to TRBD1. J was trimmed by 4 bases and V by 0 bases; bases with no gene match: 3. The V gene's germline CDR1 is LGHNA and CDR2 YSLEER. There are 15 residues in the CDR3. The DNA for the CDR3 is TGCGCCAGCAGCCAAGAGACAGGGAGGGGAAACACCATATATTTT. Amino acids: CASSQETGRGNTIYF.

V is TRBV11-2 and J is TRBJ2-7, with D perhaps matching TRBD1 (5 bases). V was trimmed by 3 bases and J by 4 bases, leaving 10 bases between them. This CDR3 spans 13 amino acids. Germline CDR1 reads SGHAT; CDR2 reads FQNNGV. As DNA, the CDR3 is TGTGCCAGCAGCTTTACAGGCATTTACGAGCAGTACTTC. This encodes CASSFTGIYEQYF. The full variable domain, with the rest looked up from reference TRBV11-2 and TRBJ2-7, is EAGVAQSPRYKIIEKRQSVAFWCNPISGHATLYWYQQILGQGPKLLIQFQNNGVVDDSQLPKDRFSAERLKGVDSTLKIQPAKLEDSAVYLCASSFTGIYEQYFGPGTRLTVT.

V is TRBV4-3 and J is TRBJ2-7; 7 nucleotides agree with TRBD2. The CDR3 has 19 amino acids. CDR1 is LGHNA and CDR2 is YSLEER in the germline V gene. With V trimmed by 1 base and J by 4 bases, 19 bases remained unmatched. This CDR3 reads CASSQGGGRGVIGHYEQYF. Written as DNA, the CDR3 is TGCGCCAGCAGCCAAGGGGGTGGGAGGGGAGTTATTGGGCATTACGAGCAGTACTTC.

The rearrangement links TRBV30 to TRBJ1-1; possibly TRBD1 for D (5 bases). Germline CDR1 reads GTSNPN; CDR2 reads SVGIG (reference sequence). The V end lost 0 bases, the J end lost 4 bases, and 9 bases lay between the germline ends. This CDR3 region has 13 residues. CDR3 coding DNA: TGTGCCTGGAGTGTACTCGGGGGCACTGAAGCTTTCTTT. Protein: CAWSVLGGTEAFF.

V usage is TRBV6-5 and J usage is TRBJ1-3; D gene unclear. The CDR3 totals 11 residues. V was trimmed by 3 bases and J by 9 bases, leaving 6 bases between them. CDR1 MNHEY and CDR2 SVGAGI come from the germline V gene. The CDR3 protein is CASSYGSTIYF. The CDR3 nucleotides are TGTGCCAGCAGTTATGGGAGCACCATATATTTT.

The chain couples TRBV5-1 to TRBJ2-3; D remains unclear. The V end lost 5 bases, the J end lost 0 bases, and 10 bases lay between the germline ends. The CDR3 is 14 amino acids. Germline V gives CDR1 SGHRS, CDR2 YFSETQ. The CDR3 DNA reads as TGCGCCAGCAGAAGGGTCGCTAGCACAGATACGCAGTATTTT. The encoded protein is CASRRVASTDTQYF.

This chain uses TRBV5-6 with TRBJ1-2; D call uncertain. Trimming pared 0 bases from V and 2 bases from J, leaving 11 bases between. The CDR3 is made up of 15 amino acids. CDR1 and CDR2 (germline): SGHDT, YYEEEE. DNA for the CDR3: TGTGCCAGCAGCTTGGGGACGTCTAGGAACTATGGCTACACCTTC. Amino acid sequence: CASSLGTSRNYGYTF. Full variable domain (rest looked up from reference TRBV5-6 and TRBJ1-2): DAGVTQSPTHLIKTRGQQVTLRCSPKSGHDTVSWYQQALGQGPQFIFQYYEEEERQRGNFPDRFSGHQFPNYSSELNVNALLLGDSALYLCASSLGTSRNYGYTFGSGTRLTVV.

The chain has TRBV27 and TRBJ2-1; 14 bases are a match to TRBD2. V shed 6 bases and J 4 bases; nucleotides not matched to a gene: 11. This CDR3 has 18 residues. Germline assignment: CDR1 MNHEY and CDR2 SMNVEV (reference sequence). This CDR3 is CASSQLTSGGASYNEQFF. In DNA form, the CDR3 reads TGTGCCAGCAGCCAATTGACTAGCGGGGGGGCCTCATACAATGAGCAGTTCTTC.

V is TRBV10-3 and J is TRBJ1-1; perhaps TRBD1 as D (5 bases). The CDR3 sequence is 14 residues long. Germline V gives CDR1 ENHRY, CDR2 SYGVKD. V dropped 7 bases and J dropped 1 base, with 13 bases sitting between them. The CDR3 coding sequence is TGTGCCATCAAGGGGAGGGCGGAGAACACTGAAGCTTTCTTT. Protein: CAIKGRAENTEAFF.

By frequency in the sample, this clone is medium-sized. This chain uses TRBV19 with TRBJ2-1; 9 nucleotides align to TRBD2. This CDR3 is built from 14 residues. The germline V gene has CDR1 LNHDA and CDR2 SQIVND (reference sequence). Trimming took 8 bases from V and 4 from J; bases not matched to a gene: 6. The DNA for the CDR3 is TGTGCCAGTGGAACTAGCGGGCGGTACAATGAGCAGTTCTTC. Protein: CASGTSGRYNEQFF.

Concerning this clone itself: Other DNA sequences in this sample translate to the same CDR3. The rearrangement uses TRBV6-5 and TRBJ2-3, with D possibly matching TRBD2 (5 bases). The CDR3 covers 16 residues. Trimming took off 0 bases at V and 2 bases at J, with 12 bases between the two ends. Germline loops: CDR1 MNHEY, CDR2 SVGAGI. CDR3 nucleotide sequence: TGTGCCAGCAGTTACTCTGGACGAGCGGTCACAGATACGCAGTATTTT. It codes for CASSYSGRAVTDTQYF.